This T cell receptor (beta chain) was sequenced for a study of T-cell reconstitution after alpha-beta-depleted transplantation in children (dated by TCRdb to 2016 to 2017). Background on the whole study: Using TCR repertoire profiling, the study followed T-cell immune reconstitution in a quantitative way in children after TCRalphabeta/CD19-depleted allogeneic hematopoietic cell transplantation.

The library was produced with PCR. The reads were generated on an Illumina HiSeq 2500. To normalize quantification of the TCRbeta repertoire, the TCR libraries were built with molecular barcoding that relied on unique molecular identifiers. TCRdb passed the public sequencing reads through fastp at Q25 and MiXCR, retaining productive beta sequences. Each record represents a unique CDR3 protein, reported with the most common genes and DNA among its rows. The sample table records around 360,000 distinct CDR3 sequences; 10% of these occur just once. The ten largest clones represent more than 2% of the sample. Regarding this clonotype: The antigen it binds to is not known. It has no much larger one-base neighbor in the sample; base qualities were not kept.

The TCR sequence derives from a human donor who donated a stem cell graft to a child with acute lymphoblastic leukemia. Source: PBMCs from the stem cell graft donor, taken from the stem cell graft.

The nucleotides are TGTGCCAGCAGCCGAGGGCGGACTAGCGGGACCTACAATGAGCAGTTCTTC. It codes for CASSRGRTSGTYNEQFF. This sequence uses TRBV6-2 or TRBV6-3 and TRBJ2-1, with TRBD2 matching 12 junction bases. For this chain, trimming is 6 bases at the V end and 2 bases at the J end, and the number of junction bases without a gene match is 8. In the germline V gene, CDR1 corresponds to MNHEY and CDR2 to SVGEGT. Measured from the cysteine to the phenylalanine, the CDR3 is 17 residues long. The CDR3 DNA has 51 bases and is translated from base 1.